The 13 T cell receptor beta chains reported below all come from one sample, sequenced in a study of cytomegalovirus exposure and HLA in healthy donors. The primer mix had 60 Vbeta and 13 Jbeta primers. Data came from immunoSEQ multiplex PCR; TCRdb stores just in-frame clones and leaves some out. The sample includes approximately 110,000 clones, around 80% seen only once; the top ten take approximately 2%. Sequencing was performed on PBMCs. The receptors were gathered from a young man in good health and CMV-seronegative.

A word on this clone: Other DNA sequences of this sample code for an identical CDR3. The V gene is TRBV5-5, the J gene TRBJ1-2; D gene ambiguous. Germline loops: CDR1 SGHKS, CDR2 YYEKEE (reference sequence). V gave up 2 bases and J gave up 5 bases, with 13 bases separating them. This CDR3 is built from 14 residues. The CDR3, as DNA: TGTGCCAGCAGCTTTGGTGTCGGGGTTTATGGCTACACCTTC. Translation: CASSFGVGVYGYTF.

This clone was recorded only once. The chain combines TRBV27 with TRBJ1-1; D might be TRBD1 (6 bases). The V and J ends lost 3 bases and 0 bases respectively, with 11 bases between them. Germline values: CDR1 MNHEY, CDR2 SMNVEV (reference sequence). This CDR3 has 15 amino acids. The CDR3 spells CASSFRTDLNTEAFF. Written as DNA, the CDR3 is TGTGCCAGCAGTTTCCGGACAGATTTGAACACTGAAGCTTTCTTT.

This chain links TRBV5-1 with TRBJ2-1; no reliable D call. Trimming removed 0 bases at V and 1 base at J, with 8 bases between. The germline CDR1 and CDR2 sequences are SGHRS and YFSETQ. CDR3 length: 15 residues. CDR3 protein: CASSLGDYSYNEQFF. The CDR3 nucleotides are TGCGCCAGCAGCTTGGGCGATTATTCCTACAATGAGCAGTTCTTC. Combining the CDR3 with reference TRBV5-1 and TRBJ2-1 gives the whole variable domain KAGVTQTPRYLIKTRGQQVTLSCSPISGHRSVSWYQQTPGQGLQFLFEYFSETQRNKGNFPGRFSGRQFSNSRSEMNVSTLELGDSALYLCASSLGDYSYNEQFFGPGTRLTVL.

The CDR3 DNA is TGTGCCAGCAGTCCCGGGTACTCTGGGGCCAACGTCCTGACTTTC. As protein: CASSPGYSGANVLTF. This chain connects TRBV6-1 to TRBJ2-6; D gene ambiguous. V dropped 5 bases and J dropped 0 bases, with 8 bases sitting between them. The CDR3 totals 15 residues. Germline assignment: CDR1 MNHNS and CDR2 SASEGT.

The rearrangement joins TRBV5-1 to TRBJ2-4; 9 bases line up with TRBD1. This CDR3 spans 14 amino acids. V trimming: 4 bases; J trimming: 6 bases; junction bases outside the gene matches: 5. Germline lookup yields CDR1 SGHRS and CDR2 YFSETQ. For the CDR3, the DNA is TGCGCCAGCAGCCCACAGGGGGCGGGAAACATTCAGTACTTC. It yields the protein CASSPQGAGNIQYF.

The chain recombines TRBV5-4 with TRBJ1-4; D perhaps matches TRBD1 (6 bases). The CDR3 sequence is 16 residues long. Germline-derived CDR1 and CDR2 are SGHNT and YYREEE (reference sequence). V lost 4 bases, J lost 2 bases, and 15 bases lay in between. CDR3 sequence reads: CASSRGGASTNEKLFF. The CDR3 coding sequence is TGTGCCAGCAGCCGAGGGGGGGCGTCGACTAATGAAAAACTGTTTTTT.

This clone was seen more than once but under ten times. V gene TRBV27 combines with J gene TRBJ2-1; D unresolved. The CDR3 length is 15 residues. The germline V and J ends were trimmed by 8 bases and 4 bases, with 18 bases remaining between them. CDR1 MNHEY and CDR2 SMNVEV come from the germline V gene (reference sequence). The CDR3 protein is CASRYDISQYNEQFF. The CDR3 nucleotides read TGTGCCAGCCGATATGACATCTCCCAATACAATGAGCAGTTCTTC.

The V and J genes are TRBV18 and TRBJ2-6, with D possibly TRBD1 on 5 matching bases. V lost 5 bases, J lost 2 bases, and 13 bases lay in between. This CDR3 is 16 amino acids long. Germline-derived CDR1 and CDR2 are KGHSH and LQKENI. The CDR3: CASSTRAEAGANVLTF. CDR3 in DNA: TGTGCCAGCTCAACCAGGGCTGAGGCTGGGGCCAACGTCCTGACTTTC.

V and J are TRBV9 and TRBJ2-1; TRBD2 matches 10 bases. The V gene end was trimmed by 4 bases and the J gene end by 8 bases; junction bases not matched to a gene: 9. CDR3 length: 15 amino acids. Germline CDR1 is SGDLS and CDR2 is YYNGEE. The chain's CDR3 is CASSFRWLAGDEQFF. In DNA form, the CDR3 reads TGTGCCAGCAGCTTCAGGTGGCTAGCGGGAGATGAGCAGTTCTTC.

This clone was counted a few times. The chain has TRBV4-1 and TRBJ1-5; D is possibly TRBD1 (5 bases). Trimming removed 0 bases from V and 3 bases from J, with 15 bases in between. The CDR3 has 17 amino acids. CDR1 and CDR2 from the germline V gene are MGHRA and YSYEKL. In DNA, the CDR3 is TGCGCCAGCAGCCAAGAGGACATCTTTGACACCAATCAGCCCCAGCATTTT. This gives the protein CASSQEDIFDTNQPQHF.

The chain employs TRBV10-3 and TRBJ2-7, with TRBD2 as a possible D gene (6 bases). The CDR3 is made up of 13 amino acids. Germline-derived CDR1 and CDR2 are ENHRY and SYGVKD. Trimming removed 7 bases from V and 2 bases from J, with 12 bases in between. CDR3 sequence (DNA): TGTGCCATCAACTTAACGGGGGCCTACGAGCAGTACTTC. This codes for CAINLTGAYEQYF.

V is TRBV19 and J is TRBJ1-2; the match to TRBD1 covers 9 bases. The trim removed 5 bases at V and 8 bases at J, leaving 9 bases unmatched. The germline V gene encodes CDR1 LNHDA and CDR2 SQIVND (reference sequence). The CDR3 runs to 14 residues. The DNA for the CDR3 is TGTGCCAGTAGTGCAACCGGGACAGGGATCGGCTACACCTTC. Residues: CASSATGTGIGYTF.

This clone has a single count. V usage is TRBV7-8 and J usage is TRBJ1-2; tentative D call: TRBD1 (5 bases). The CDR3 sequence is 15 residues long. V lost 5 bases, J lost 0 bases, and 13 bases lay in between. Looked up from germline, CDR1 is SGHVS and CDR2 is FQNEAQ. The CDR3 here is CASSRQRGPNYGYTF. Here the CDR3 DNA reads TGTGCCAGCAGCCGACAGAGAGGCCCTAACTATGGCTACACCTTC.